The next 30 T cell receptor beta chains were all read from a single sample in a study of cytomegalovirus exposure and HLA in healthy donors. Assay: immunoSEQ multiplex PCR; the TCRdb copy retains only in-frame clones and omits some. The sample records roughly 240,000 clones, around nine tenths being singletons. The specimen was PBMCs. These receptor sequences come from a man between 18 and 29 years old in good health and CMV-seronegative.

The rearrangement joins TRBV5-4 to TRBJ2-5; 10 bases line up with TRBD2. Trimming removed 4 bases from V and 4 bases from J; junction bases left unmatched: 4. The germline V gene encodes CDR1 SGHNT and CDR2 YYREEE (reference sequence). The CDR3 totals 14 residues. The CDR3 DNA reads TGTGCCAGCAGCCCTAGCGGGAGTAGAGAGACCCAGTACTTC. Its translation is CASSPSGSRETQYF.

This clone was detected once. This chain joins TRBV7-9 and TRBJ2-1; D ambiguous. This CDR3 region has 12 residues. Germline lookup yields CDR1 SEHNR and CDR2 FQNEAQ (reference sequence). With 3 bases removed from V and 4 bases from J, the gap between germline ends came to 4 bases. CDR3 sequence (DNA): TGTGCCAGCAGCTTCACTTACAATGAGCAGTTCTTC. It codes for CASSFTYNEQFF. The complete variable domain, with remaining parts taken from reference TRBV7-9 and TRBJ2-1, reads DTGVSQNPRHKITKRGQNVTFRCDPISEHNRLYWYRQTLGQGPEFLTYFQNEAQLEKSRLLSDRFSAERPKGSFSTLEIQRTEQGDSAMYLCASSFTYNEQFFGPGTRLTVL.

The chain links TRBV5-3 to TRBJ2-2; possible D gene TRBD1, 6 bases. Being an ORF, TRBV5-3 has a function that is uncertain. The CDR3 has 15 amino acids. Trimming removed 3 bases at V and 4 bases at J, with 13 bases between. The CDR3 here is CARSSGPGATGELFF. DNA of the CDR3: TGTGCCAGAAGCTCCGGGCCAGGGGCCACCGGGGAGCTGTTTTTT.

The rearrangement uses TRBV6-5 and TRBJ1-5, with no clear D. The CDR3 has 16 residues. Germline CDR1 and CDR2: MNHEY and SVGAGI. Between the trimmed V and J ends, which lost 4 bases and 0 bases, there was a span of 13 bases. The CDR3 bases are TGTGCCAGCAGTTTGGGAGGCATCAATAGCAATCAGCCCCAGCATTTT. Translated: CASSLGGINSNQPQHF.

The chain is built from TRBV7-2 and TRBJ2-5, with D perhaps matching TRBD1 (6 bases). Deletions cut 5 bases from V and 5 bases from J, with 30 bases between. CDR1 and CDR2 from the germline V gene are SGHTA and FQGNSA. The CDR3 spans 19 residues. CDR3 region: CASSPRTEHIITFWETQYF. As DNA, the CDR3 is TGTGCCAGCAGCCCCCGGACAGAACACATAATCACTTTTTGGGAGACCCAGTACTTC.

This clone showed up just once. This chain uses TRBV27 with TRBJ2-7, with D uncertain. Germline lookup yields CDR1 MNHEY and CDR2 SMNVEV (reference sequence). The CDR3 runs 12 residues. V lost 6 bases and J 0 bases, leaving 6 bases between the germline ends. The CDR3 protein is CASRPSSYEQYF. In nucleotides, the CDR3 is TGTGCCAGCAGGCCCAGCTCCTACGAGCAGTACTTC.

This sequence joins TRBV9 and TRBJ1-6; 7 positions match TRBD1. Germline V gene lookup returns CDR1 SGDLS and CDR2 YYNGEE. The CDR3 contains 18 residues. With 3 bases clipped from V and 0 bases from J, the junction kept 9 bases outside the gene matches. CDR3 region: CASSAGQTHSSYNSPLHF. The CDR3, as DNA: TGTGCCAGCAGCGCGGGACAGACCCATAGCTCCTATAATTCACCCCTCCACTTT.

The V and J genes are TRBV4-2 and TRBJ2-7; TRBD1 aligns across 7 bases. CDR3 length: 13 amino acids. Germline loops: CDR1 LGHNA, CDR2 YNFKEQ. With 11 bases clipped from V and 5 bases from J, the junction kept 12 bases outside the gene matches. The CDR3 DNA follows: TGTGCCTTAACGACAGGGTGTTCCCACGAGCAGTACTTC. It translates to CALTTGCSHEQYF.

As regards this clone: Germline and junction disagree at one end, which may indicate a read error. The chain employs TRBV4-1 and TRBJ2-3; D uncertain. The CDR3 totals 13 residues. Germline CDR1 MGHRA, CDR2 YSYEKL. The CDR3 sequence: CASSQSRTDTQYF. DNA for the CDR3: TGCGCCAGCAGCCAAAGCCGCACGGATACGCAGTATTTT.

The V call is TRBV5-6, the J call TRBJ1-5; D is uncertain. Trimming cost V 4 bases and J 1 base, with 9 bases left between them. CDR1 and CDR2 from the germline V gene are SGHDT and YYEEEE. The CDR3 has 14 amino acids. The CDR3 loop reads CASSPWRSNQPQHF. As DNA, the CDR3 is TGTGCCAGCAGCCCCTGGAGGAGCAATCAGCCCCAGCATTTT.

The chain uses TRBV6-5 and TRBJ2-3; possible D gene TRBD2, 6 bases. V shed 4 bases and J shed 0 bases, with 14 bases lying between them. The CDR3 extends over 16 amino acids. From germline, CDR1 is MNHEY and CDR2 SVGAGI. The CDR3 nucleotides read TGTGCCAGCAGTTTAAACCCGGGACTTAGCACAGATACGCAGTATTTT. Amino acids: CASSLNPGLSTDTQYF.

This chain links TRBV28 with TRBJ2-3, with 9 bases that match TRBD2. The CDR3 is 15 amino acids. Per the germline V gene, CDR1 is MDHEN and CDR2 is SYDVKM. V was pared by 8 bases and J by 2 bases, with 8 bases of the junction left unmatched. The CDR3: CASGLAGISTDTQYF. DNA for the CDR3: TGTGCCAGCGGCCTAGCGGGGATATCCACAGATACGCAGTATTTT.

This clone came up a few times. The rearrangement links TRBV27 to TRBJ2-3, with D unresolved. Germline values: CDR1 MNHEY, CDR2 SMNVEV (reference sequence). CDR3 length: 13 amino acids. V was trimmed by 5 bases and J by 1 base, leaving 7 bases between them. The CDR3: CASSRVGTDTQYF. The CDR3 DNA reads TGTGCCAGCAGTAGAGTGGGCACAGATACGCAGTATTTT.

The rearrangement uses TRBV5-6 and TRBJ1-4; D might be TRBD1 (5 bases). Germline CDR1 SGHDT, CDR2 YYEEEE. This CDR3 has 14 residues. V lost 0 bases to trimming and J lost 7 bases, with 10 bases between them. The CDR3 loop reads CASSLGGAGEKLFF. CDR3 DNA sequence: TGTGCCAGCAGCTTGGGGGGCGCCGGTGAAAAACTGTTTTTT.

This chain connects TRBV15 to TRBJ2-7; 8 nucleotides align to TRBD2. Germline assignment: CDR1 LNHNV and CDR2 YYDKDF (reference sequence). The CDR3 sequence is 17 residues long. Trimming removed 8 bases from V and 0 bases from J; junction bases left unmatched: 15. CDR3 in DNA: TGTGCCACCGGGGATGTAAGGAGCGGGGGTACCTCCTACGAGCAGTACTTC. The encoded protein is CATGDVRSGGTSYEQYF.

V usage is TRBV5-6 and J usage is TRBJ1-1; TRBD1 matches 7 bases. The CDR3 spans 13 residues. Per the germline V gene, CDR1 is SGHDT and CDR2 is YYEEEE. Unmatched junction bases numbered 4, after V lost 4 bases and J lost 4 bases. The CDR3 protein is CASSAQGGTEAFF. In DNA, the CDR3 is TGTGCCAGCAGCGCTCAGGGGGGCACTGAAGCTTTCTTT.

The rearrangement joins TRBV27 to TRBJ2-2; 10 positions match TRBD2. Germline CDR1 MNHEY, CDR2 SMNVEV (reference sequence). V shed 5 bases, J shed 4 bases, and the junction held 7 bases outside the gene matches. The CDR3 sequence is 16 residues long. The CDR3, as DNA: TGTGCCAGCAGTGGACAGCGGGGGGGAATCACCGGGGAGCTGTTTTTT. Its protein is CASSGQRGGITGELFF.

The table lists this clone with a few counts. J is TRBJ1-5 and V is TRBV6-1; TRBD1 matches 7 bases. V gave up 9 bases and J gave up 2 bases; unmatched junction bases: 1. The CDR3 loop spans 12 amino acids. Looked up from germline, CDR1 is MNHNS and CDR2 is SASEGT. CDR3: CASDRGNQPQHF. The CDR3 nucleotides read TGTGCCAGTGACAGGGGCAATCAGCCCCAGCATTTT.

The chain recombines TRBV28 with TRBJ2-5, with a weak D call TRBD2 (5 bases). Per the germline V gene, CDR1 is MDHEN and CDR2 is SYDVKM. This CDR3 is built from 13 residues. V lost 6 bases, J lost 4 bases, and 12 bases lay in between. CDR3 residues: CASRREPPETQYF. Written as DNA, the CDR3 is TGTGCCAGCAGGAGGGAGCCCCCAGAGACCCAGTACTTC.

The genes are TRBV7-8 and TRBJ2-4; TRBD2 matches 8 bases. Looked up from germline, CDR1 is SGHVS and CDR2 is FQNEAQ. J was trimmed by 1 base and V by 5 bases; bases with no gene match: 7. The CDR3 loop spans 16 amino acids. The CDR3 spells CASSRSSGKAKNIQYF. The DNA of the CDR3 is TGTGCCAGCAGCAGAAGTAGCGGGAAGGCCAAAAACATTCAGTACTTC.

The V call is TRBV11-2, the J call TRBJ2-2, with D possibly being TRBD1 (6 bases). CDR3 length equals 13 residues. Germline-derived CDR1 and CDR2 are SGHAT and FQNNGV. Trimming left V 6 bases short and J 5 bases short, with 10 bases between. CDR3 coding DNA: TGTGCCAGCAGGCTTACAGGGACCGGGGAGCTGTTTTTT. This translates into CASRLTGTGELFF.

The rearrangement joins TRBV30 to TRBJ2-7; TRBD1 matches at 7 bases. Trimming took 2 bases from V and 6 from J; bases not matched to a gene: 13. Per germline, CDR1 GTSNPN and CDR2 SVGIG (reference sequence). The CDR3 has 15 amino acids. The CDR3, as DNA: TGTGCCTGGAGTTTGCTAGACAGGGTGCTGAGCGAGCAGTACTTC. Encoded protein: CAWSLLDRVLSEQYF.

The V and J genes are TRBV11-3 and TRBJ2-2, with D hard to call. The CDR3 has 16 residues. Trimming removed 5 bases at V and 1 base at J, with 14 bases between. Looked up from germline, CDR1 is SGHNT and CDR2 is YENEEA. For the CDR3, the DNA is TGTGCCAGCAGCAGCGTATCACGGAGGAACACCGGGGAGCTGTTTTTT. Encoded protein: CASSSVSRRNTGELFF.

This clone has a handful of counts. The CDR3 DNA is TGTGCCAGCAGTTACCCTTTCGGTGCCAACACTGAAGCTTTCTTT. Amino acids: CASSYPFGANTEAFF. The chain couples TRBV6-6 to TRBJ1-1; D uncertain. The CDR3 sequence is 15 residues long. V was trimmed by 2 bases and J by 2 bases, leaving 12 bases between them. CDR1 and CDR2 from the germline V gene are MNHNY and SVGAGI (reference sequence).

The gene calls are TRBV29-1 and TRBJ2-7, with 9 bases aligning to TRBD1. The CDR3 is made up of 13 amino acids. Germline CDR1 SQVTM, CDR2 ANQGSEA. The ends lost 6 bases at V and 5 bases at J; junction bases unmatched: 8. CDR3 loop: CSVRTGVPHEQYF. The CDR3 DNA reads TGCAGCGTACGGACAGGGGTTCCCCACGAGCAGTACTTC.

The table lists this clone with a few counts. The rearrangement joins TRBV9 to TRBJ2-2, with TRBD1 matching over 9 bases. CDR3 length equals 17 residues. J gave up 5 bases and V 3 bases, and 11 bases lay outside the gene matches. Germline-derived CDR1 and CDR2 are SGDLS and YYNGEE. The CDR3 region is CASSAYSGTGLTGELFF. Written as DNA, the CDR3 is TGTGCCAGCAGCGCCTACTCGGGGACAGGGTTAACCGGGGAGCTGTTTTTT.

The chain has TRBV28 and TRBJ2-1, with 7 bases aligning to TRBD2. The length of the CDR3 is 16 residues. V was pared by 5 bases and J by 4 bases, with 11 bases of the junction left unmatched. Per germline, CDR1 MDHEN and CDR2 SYDVKM. CDR3 bases: TGTGCCAGCAGTCCCTCTGGGGCTAGCGGATACAATGAGCAGTTCTTC. Translated: CASSPSGASGYNEQFF.

This clone came up a few times. The rearrangement links TRBV27 to TRBJ2-2; the match to TRBD2 covers 12 bases. V lost 5 bases to trimming and J lost 4 bases; unmatched junction nucleotides: 2. The V gene's germline CDR1 is MNHEY and CDR2 SMNVEV (reference sequence). The CDR3 has 15 amino acids. DNA for the CDR3: TGTGCCAGCAGTCCACTAGCGGGAGGCACCGGGGAGCTGTTTTTT. It is translated as CASSPLAGGTGELFF.

The rearrangement joins TRBV7-3 to TRBJ1-1; 8 bases are shared with TRBD1. Per germline, CDR1 SGHTA and CDR2 FQGTGA. Trimming cost V 5 bases and J 7 bases; bases outside gene matches: 3. The CDR3 is made up of 12 amino acids. This CDR3 reads CASSEQGGEAFF. The DNA for the CDR3 is TGTGCCAGCAGCGAACAGGGGGGTGAAGCTTTCTTT.

The V gene is TRBV4-2, the J gene TRBJ1-6; D is ambiguous. V was pared by 0 bases and J by 7 bases, with 4 bases between. This CDR3 is 13 amino acids long. Germline V gene lookup returns CDR1 LGHNA and CDR2 YNFKEQ. CDR3 loop: CASSQDGNSPLHF. The CDR3 nucleotides are TGTGCCAGCAGCCAAGATGGCAATTCACCCCTCCACTTT.